This T cell receptor (beta chain) was documented in a study of long-term antiretroviral therapy in people with HIV (dated by TCRdb to 2021 to 2024). At the level of the whole study: The earliest samples were collected roughly a decade before the 2015 WHO recommendation for immediate ART, at a time when ART was usually postponed until CD4 counts fell. A retrospective serial study tested whether ART initiation and durable HIV suppression were associated with changes in peripheral blood TRB repertoire composition and diversity. The cohort contributed about 180 cryopreserved PBMC samples from about 31 adults with confirmed HIV infection, collected serially over a mean of approximately six years (range 1-12). Eleven of the 30 participants with HIV were female. No cross-contamination during QIAcube processing turned up in test extractions that ran a monoclonal T-cell line alongside 33 polyclonal samples.

Study-level results and caveats: Owing to limited PBMC availability, only the TCR beta chain was sequenced, without alpha chain pairing. CDR3 length ranges in HIV repertoires were narrower than in controls, and network structure suggested an antigen-experienced repertoire with only a slight naive shift after ART. A significant increase in TRB diversity was found to be associated with ART initiation, although TRB diversity was observed to remain significantly below that of transplant donor controls even after long-term ART. Inferences about post-ART repertoire changes were limited because no data were available on ART adherence, viral resistance or therapy changes. At every time point, the repertoire was dominated by expanded TRB clones first identified before ART initiation, although this dominance fluctuated and, in many PLHIV, declined after ART. Because cell numbers in pre-ART samples were limited, unsorted PBMC were profiled instead of sorted CD4+ and CD8+ T cells. Samples dated from the mid-2000s to the late 2010s, and the ART regimens used may be less effective than current ones.

Participants were included only if at least one PBMC sample before ART initiation and at least two post-ART samples were available. All participants with HIV were treated in the United States of America. Before DNA extraction, cryopreserved samples of about 0.9-10 million PBMC were thawed and then washed. At the time of the earliest PBMC sample for each participant with HIV, ages ranged from about 23 to 60 years. Per participant, PBMC samples came from 1-4 timepoints prior to ART initiation and 2-8 timepoints following ART initiation, for a median of 7 samples. Serial HIV viral load, CD4+ T-cell count, ART history and demographic data were obtained for every participant. A Qiagen kit on a QIAcube was used to extract genomic DNA from unsorted PBMC, with samples processed in batches of 12. The immunoSEQ hsTCRB v3.0 assay was used at survey level resolution to sequence the TRB variable region. A depth of roughly 35,000-55,000 T-cell genomes per sample was targeted for TRB sequencing. Pooled TRB libraries were sequenced on an Illumina MiSeq with a v3 150-cycle kit. The published analysis was carried out like this. Analysis of repertoires was carried out in R inside a reproducible Nextflow workflow spanning QC, data transformation and analysis. Custom analyses were implemented in LymphoSeq2, an R package for AIRR-Seq data exploration. After excluding several samples that yielded fewer than 5000 total TRB sequences, 188 HIV repertoires remained for analysis. Among the roughly 190 retained HIV repertoires, some 57 were collected before ART initiation and 120 to 130 were collected after ART initiation. Repertoires were downsampled to 5000 TRB nucleotide sequences, with summary statistics averaged over 100 downsampling iterations. The analysis kept only TRB sequences whose CDR3 regions were at least seven amino acids long. Two measures captured diversity: a Shannon entropy-derived clonality score and the Gini coefficient. Repertoire networks linked the top 5000 CDR3 amino acid sequences whenever two sequences differed by an edit distance of one. For TRB CDR3 amino acid sequences, GLIPH2 was used to predict antigen specificity groups and MHC restriction. CDR3 amino acid sequences were matched against VDJdb and McPAS-TCR to flag known CMV, EBV, HIV or tissue antigen associations. Pre-ART, post-ART and control groups were compared with Wilcoxon signed-rank tests and Holm-Bonferroni correction. Held by TCRdb, this immuneACCESS table contains in-frame sequences only and omits some clones. Under half of the omission traces to an unresolved V gene where checked; the cause of the rest is unknown. Clone size and V and J calls were adopted from that table, with D and trimming inferred from the DNA. The sample has tens of thousands of clones on record, about four fifths of them singletons. The ten biggest clones cover roughly 5.9% of the sample.

Only one count was recorded for this clone. Its cognate antigen has yet to be identified. The input lacks base qualities; no much larger clone sits a single base away. V was cut back by 4 bases and J by 4 bases, leaving a gap of 16 bases between them. From a lookup of the germline V gene, CDR1 and CDR2 are MGHRA and YSYEKL. The cysteine opens and the phenylalanine closes a CDR3 of 15 amino acids. Only the CDR3 part of the read is kept: 45 bases, read in frame from the first base. The chain is made from TRBV4-1 and TRBJ1-2; the D gene is unclear. This clonotype originated in a woman aged 25 to 39 with HIV. Specimen: unsorted PBMCs, collected 0.2 years after starting antiretroviral therapy. The CDR3 protein: CASSPSNQRAYGYTF. The bases read TGCGCCAGCAGCCCATCGAACCAGCGTGCCTATGGCTACACCTTC.